This TCR beta chain is from a study of CD8+CD57+ T cells in acquired aplastic anemia. At the level of the study: Quantities of DNA derived from sorted CD4+ and CD8+ cells averaged approximately 3.3 ug.

Genomic DNA, serving as template, underwent TCR beta VDJ and CDR3 profiling. In TCRdb, the reads were re-called with MiXCR into one record per CDR3 protein. The sample has around 200,000 distinct CDR3 sequences, 50% to 65% seen once; the top ten hold 40% to 50%. CDR3 size: 13 residues. Germline assignment: CDR1 LNHDA and CDR2 SQIVND (reference sequence). V lost 0 bases to trimming and J lost 10 bases, with 10 bases between them. Patients who underwent sequencing had shown CD8+CD57+ cell expansion by flow cytometry. Each patient carried a diagnosis of severe acquired aplastic anemia. Blood sampling was performed on the patients, and none of them had received therapy by then.

The gene calls are TRBV19 and TRBJ2-1; no clear D. This receptor was identified in a human donor with aplastic anemia. The specimen was sorted CD4+, CD8+, or CD8+CD57+ T cells (not recorded which) from PBMCs. CDR3 bases: TGTGCCAGTAGTATAGATGGAGAAGAGGAGCAGTTCTTC. Translated, it gives CASSIDGEEEQFF.